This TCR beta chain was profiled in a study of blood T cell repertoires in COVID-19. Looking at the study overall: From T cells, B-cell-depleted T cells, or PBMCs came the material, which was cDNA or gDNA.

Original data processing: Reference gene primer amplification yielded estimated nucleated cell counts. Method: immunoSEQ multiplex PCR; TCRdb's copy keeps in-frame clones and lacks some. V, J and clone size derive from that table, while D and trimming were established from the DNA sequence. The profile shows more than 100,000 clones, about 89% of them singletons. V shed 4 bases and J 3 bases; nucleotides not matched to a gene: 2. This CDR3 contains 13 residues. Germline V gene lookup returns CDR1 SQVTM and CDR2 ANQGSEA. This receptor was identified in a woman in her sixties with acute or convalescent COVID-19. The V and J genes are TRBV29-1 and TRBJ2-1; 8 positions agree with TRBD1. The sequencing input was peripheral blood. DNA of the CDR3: TGCAGCGTTGGGGACAGGCGCTACAATGAGCAGTTCTTC. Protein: CSVGDRRYNEQFF.